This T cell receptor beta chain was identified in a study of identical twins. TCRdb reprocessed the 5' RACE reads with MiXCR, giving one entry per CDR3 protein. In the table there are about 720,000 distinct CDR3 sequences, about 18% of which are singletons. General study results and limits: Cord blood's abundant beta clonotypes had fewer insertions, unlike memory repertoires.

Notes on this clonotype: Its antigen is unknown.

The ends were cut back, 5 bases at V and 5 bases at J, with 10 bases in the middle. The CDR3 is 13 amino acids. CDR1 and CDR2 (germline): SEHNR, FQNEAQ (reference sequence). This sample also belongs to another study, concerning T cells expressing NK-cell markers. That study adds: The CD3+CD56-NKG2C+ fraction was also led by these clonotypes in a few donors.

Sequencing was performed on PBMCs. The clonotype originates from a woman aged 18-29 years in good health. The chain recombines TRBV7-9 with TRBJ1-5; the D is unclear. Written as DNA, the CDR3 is TGTGCCAGCAGCCCTGTTGCCGATCAGCCCCAGCATTTT. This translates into CASSPVADQPQHF. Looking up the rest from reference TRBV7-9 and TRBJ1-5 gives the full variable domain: DTGVSQNPRHKITKRGQNVTFRCDPISEHNRLYWYRQTLGQGPEFLTYFQNEAQLEKSRLLSDRFSAERPKGSFSTLEIQRTEQGDSAMYLCASSPVADQPQHFGDGTRLSIL.